The text below deals with one T cell receptor beta chain. This clonotype was counted between two and nine times. There is no known antigen for this receptor. One base away there is no much larger clone; base qualities are not given. Every donor was a healthy Caucasian. The twin cohort consisted of three pairs of female monozygotic twins, all aged about 18 to 29 years. Positive isolation kits from Invitrogen were used to isolate CD4+ and CD8+ T cell populations. Library prep was done by 5' RACE. The sample was run on an Illumina HiSeq 2000. Template switching introduced a universal primer binding site; the final cDNA contained a unique molecular identifier, enabling accurate counting of TCR cDNA molecules. Specific primers in the conserved constant-segment region were used to synthesize first-strand cDNA for TCR alpha and beta chains. Each cDNA library was double barcoded, with a SMART-Mk sample barcode plus Illumina barcodes, to control for contamination. TruSeq adapter sequences, together with Illumina sample barcodes, were added in two successive PCR steps. The TCR alpha and beta cDNA libraries were sequenced on the Illumina HiSeq platform using custom primers. The paper's data handling went like this. Unique molecular identifiers were extracted from raw reads with MiGEC, and CDR3 positions were determined with MiXCR. Recombination models were inferred per individual with the repgenHMM and IGoR tools using an EM algorithm. The analysis of shared clonotypes was done with the tcR package in R, with sharing normalized by the product of cloneset sizes. To study raw recombination free of thymic and clonal selection effects, out-of-frame nonproductive sequences were analyzed. The public sequencing data were trimmed at Q25 with fastp and processed into clonotypes with MiXCR by TCRdb, which kept only in-frame beta chains. Duplicate CDR3 protein sequences are folded into a single record with the most common DNA and genes. The V and J calls and clone size come from TCRdb's table, not from the authors' own analysis. This sample has about 520,000 distinct CDR3 sequences in its table, and roughly a fifth of those were observed once. 0.75% to 0.95% of the sample comes from the top ten.

This specimen belongs to a study of identical twins (dated by TCRdb to 2016 to 2018). At the level of the whole study: TCR alpha and beta repertoires from monozygotic twins, unrelated adults of various ages and cord blood were deep-sequenced to test whether fetal clonotypes persist. To rule out contamination, replicate twin experiments were performed at different times with different library preparation protocols. Results and caveats for the whole study, not just this receptor: In monozygotic twins, out-of-frame TCR alpha sharing was systematically underestimated by recombination models, although the models agreed with sharing between unrelated individuals. Zero-insertion analyses could be partly confounded by invariant T cells such as MAIT and iNKT, although diverse VJ usage argued against such confounding for most clonotypes. Compared with coincidental sharing between unrelated individuals, out-of-frame TCR alpha sequences shared between twins had an excess of sequences with low generation probability. Conclusions relied on cross-sectional statistical analysis, since the same donors could not be followed over many years. Abundant cord blood beta clonotypes had fewer insertions, young adult naive repertoires showed a similar but weaker trend, and memory repertoires showed no such trend. In beta out-of-frame sequences, excess twin sharing was weaker, because having fewer shared sequences lowered the signal-to-noise ratio.

From the cysteine through the phenylalanine, the CDR3 covers 16 amino acids. Of all the DNA, just the CDR3 is kept, 48 bases in frame from base 1. A distance of 18 bases separates the germline ends of V and J, which lose 5 bases and 4 bases respectively. Per the germline V gene, MNHNS is the CDR1 and SASEGT is the CDR2. In addition, the sample was reused for a study of T cells expressing NK-cell markers. The second paper states: Three sorted T-cell subsets (CD3+CD56+NKG2C+, CD3+CD56+NKG2C- and CD3+CD56-NKG2C+) from 8 or 9 donors had their TCR beta-chain repertoires profiled. Of the eight sequenced donors, seven were found to be HCMV-seropositive and one was found to be HCMV-seronegative. To restrict sorting to alphabetaTCR-expressing T cells, an anti-gammadeltaTCR antibody was added in several experiments. In over 5 donors, the dominant CD3+CD56+NKG2C+ clonotypes were among the top 10 CD8+ clonotypes and accounted for about 1.0-7.5% of CD8+ T cells. Those dominant clonotypes were again the most abundant among CD3+CD56-NKG2C+ cells in a handful of donors, at roughly 25-60.1%. Whether the expanded NKG2C-expressing T cell clones were specific for HCMV antigens was left unclear. The eight sequenced donors were randomly selected healthy volunteers, three men and five women. A commercial ELISA kit detecting HCMV-specific IgG in serum was used to determine HCMV serostatus. MIGEC handled demultiplexing of the reads and grouping by UMI, while MiTCR was used to assemble and quantify clonotypes. To exclude erroneous sequences, any TCR cDNA sequence not supported by at least two reads was discarded. The tcR package was used for downstream repertoire analysis, and clonotypes were matched between fractions using CDR3 nucleotide sequence together with V segment. VDJmatch was used to annotate antigen specificity against VDJdb, with one amino acid substitution in CDR3 allowed.

The TCR originated in a woman aged 18-29 years in good health. Recombination connected TRBV6-1 to TRBJ1-5; TRBD1 is a weak D gene call, 6 bases matching. Sequenced: CD4+ T cells sorted from blood. The CDR3 in this case is CASSKGRGAVNQPQHF. The nucleotides are TGTGCCAGCAGTAAGGGTCGGGGGGCTGTAAATCAGCCCCAGCATTTT.